This TCR beta chain stems from a study of CD8+ T cells in alopecia areata. Study as a whole: Treated patients received oral tofacitinib, 5 to 10 mg twice daily.

A FACSAria was used to sort CD4+ and CD8+ T cells. These cells came from PBMCs. With V trimmed by 5 bases and J by 8 bases, 5 bases remained unmatched. Germline CDR1 reads LGHNA; CDR2 reads YNFKEQ. The CDR3 consists of 15 residues. Study conclusions and caveats: Alopecia totalis/universalis scalp especially showed more expanded CD8+ clones than normal scalp. Sequences from scalp samples also cover resident alphabeta T cells of normal skin.

Following extraction, RNA underwent reverse transcription to cDNA, which served as the sequencing template. TCRdb's table, derived via immunoSEQ multiplex PCR, lists solely in-frame clones and lacks some. The table lists around 69,000 clones, approximately 64% of them singletons. In regard to this clone: Its matching antigen is unknown.

The source is a human donor with alopecia areata. The material was CD8+ T cells sorted from blood, obtained at week 0. This chain joins TRBV4-2 and TRBJ2-3; TRBD2 matches at 15 bases. The CDR3 sequence is CASSLGLAGGGTQYF. CDR3 in DNA: TGTGCCAGCAGCTTGGGACTAGCGGGAGGCGGTACGCAGTATTTT.